This T cell receptor (beta chain) originates from a study of blood T cell repertoires in COVID-19. Study information: T cells, B-cell-depleted T cells, or PBMCs supplied cDNA or gDNA.

Here immunoSEQ multiplex PCR was the method, and the copy in TCRdb shows in-frame clones only, minus some. In the table there are some 310,000 clones, 90% of which are singletons. The Seattle site enrolled patients during active infection and followed them longitudinally. The CDR3 length is 13 residues. V dropped 4 bases and J dropped 9 bases, with 13 bases sitting between them. The germline V gene encodes CDR1 LNHDA and CDR2 SQIVND (reference sequence). The sample taken for sequencing was peripheral blood. This chain joins TRBV19 and TRBJ2-1, with a tentative D call TRBD2 (6 bases). The TCR sequence derives from a woman between 40 and 50 years old with COVID-19, enrolled during active disease. DNA for the CDR3: TGTGCCAGTAGTAATGGCGGGGCTGGTGAGCAGTTCTTC. This codes for CASSNGGAGEQFF.